This TCR beta chain was sequenced for a study of T-cell memory formation after mild COVID-19. Whole-study findings and limits: Most CD4+ clones that shrank were in CM and EM, while CD8+ ones turned up in EMRA. Among clones peaking at day 37 in the second wave, SARS-CoV-2 specificity remained unconfirmed. Later expanders leaned CD4+, whereas day 15 to 85 contracting clones were balanced CD4/CD8.

With regard to this clonotype: The antigen remains unidentified.

TCR alpha and TCR beta cDNA libraries carrying sample barcodes and UMIs were produced by 5'RACE using constant-segment primers. MiXCR, applied by TCRdb to the 5' RACE reads, yields one record per CDR3 protein. The sample includes roughly 200,000 distinct CDR3 sequences, 7.5% to 10% of them seen just once. Germline values: CDR1 KGHDR, CDR2 SFDVKD. Trimming took 0 bases from V and 4 from J; bases not matched to a gene: 10. The CDR3 consists of 17 residues. Sequencing was carried out using PBMCs or a T cell subset sorted from them (not recorded which). The V and J genes are TRBV24-1 and TRBJ1-2; 7 nucleotides match TRBD1. This sequence was found in a man aged 18 to 30 who had mild COVID-19 (a few samples of this study predate the infection). Cell type and time point are not known. The CDR3 bases are TGTGCCACCAGTGATTTGCCGCAACAGGGGAACTCCTATGGCTACACCTTC. It specifies CATSDLPQQGNSYGYTF.